This T cell receptor beta chain was sequenced during a study of blood T cell repertoires in COVID-19 (dated by TCRdb to 2020 to 2021). For the wider study: Samples from collaborators originated in the United States, Italy and Spain and spanned both the acute and convalescent phases of COVID-19. The samples were drawn from two sources: the first 160 participants of the ongoing ImmuneRACE study, and fewer than 1,500 subjects contributed by 6 global collaborators. Where HLA class I and class II types were available, the types were taken from metadata supplied by the sample provider, not from assay-based typing. Sample metadata almost always included a de-identified subject ID, COVID-19 status, age in years and sex. A freely available public database, intended as a resource for researchers studying the immune response to SARS-CoV-2, is where the repertoires were released. The dataset comprised deeply sampled blood TCRbeta repertoires from subjects exposed to, actively infected with, or recovered from COVID-19. The prospective study material was composed of cDNA or gDNA derived from T cells, B-cell-depleted T cells, or PBMCs.

The germline V gene encodes CDR1 LGHNA and CDR2 YNFKEQ. There are 15 amino acids in the CDR3, from cysteine to phenylalanine inclusive. This entry keeps only the CDR3 DNA: 45 bases, framed from base 1. From V the trimming removes 3 bases and from J it removes 4 bases, while the gene matches leave 7 bases of the junction unaccounted for. As to this clone: No cognate antigen has been identified for it. Base qualities were left out, and no much larger clone turns up one base away.

Overall results and qualifications from the work: How much clinical and demographic metadata was included differed by source and by participant, and the metadata was provided uncurated.

Participants in the prospective study were enrolled through a virtual design, were aged about 18 to 100 years, and lived in fewer than 30 United States geographic areas. To assign participants to cohorts, the prospective study relied on clinical history that participants themselves reported in a screening survey and a study questionnaire. Mobile phlebotomists in the prospective study collected whole blood, serum and a nasopharyngeal or oropharyngeal swab from every participant. Prospective study participants could optionally give additional blood draws and questionnaires over a roughly two-month period. Blood samples from the prospective study were shipped frozen or at room temperature prior to DNA extraction. The immunoSEQ Assay, a bias-controlled multiplex PCR, was used to amplify TCRbeta CDR3 regions from genomic DNA. For the original study's pipeline: Nucleated cell counts per sample were estimated from amplification of reference gene primers within the assay. To quantify the absolute abundance of each unique TCRbeta CDR3 rearrangement, sequence reads were collapsed and filtered. Productive Simpson clonality was computed per sample as the square root of Simpson's diversity index over productive rearrangements. The table comes from immuneACCESS by way of TCRdb, which keeps in-frame sequences with V and J called. Part of the clones is missing from these tables; in studies checked, under half for an unresolved V gene and the rest for unknown reasons. V and J calls and clone size follow that table, whereas D and trimming were derived from the DNA. This sample lists about 280,000 clones; roughly 89% were detected once. In total, the top ten clones hold about 1.7% of the sample.

The specimen sequenced was PBMCs or T cells enriched from blood (not recorded which). This TCR was recovered from a woman aged 18-30 years with acute COVID-19. The sequence is built from TRBV4-2 and TRBJ1-2; 8 bases in the junction line up with TRBD1. The encoded CDR3 is CASSHGQGSTYGYTF. Read as DNA, the sequence is TGTGCCAGCAGCCACGGACAGGGCTCTACCTATGGCTACACCTTC.